This T cell receptor beta chain was captured in a study of blood T cell repertoires in COVID-19. This clone was picked up a small number of times. As processed by the authors: Estimation of nucleated cell counts relied on the amplification of reference gene primers. Assay: immunoSEQ multiplex PCR; the TCRdb copy retains only in-frame clones and omits some. V, J and clone size derive from that table, while D and trimming were established from the DNA sequence. The sample consists of 140,000 to 150,000 clones, 86% of them appearing once. Enrollees, roughly 18 to 89 years old, lived in 20 to 25 US areas. Participants had their cohort set by participant-reported clinical history. Symptom resolution, clearance, or two negative PCRs marked the recovered donors of Cohort 3. This clonotype originated in a man aged 45-60 years who had recovered from COVID-19. The sequenced sample was PBMCs or T cells enriched from blood (not recorded which).

The CDR3 spells CASSYPGGAVYLNQPQHF. CDR3 DNA sequence: TGTGCCAGCAGTTACCCCGGAGGGGCGGTTTATCTCAATCAGCCCCAGCATTTT. V and J are TRBV6-2 or TRBV6-3 and TRBJ1-5; TRBD1 might be the D (5 bases). The V end lost 2 bases, the J end lost 3 bases, and 20 bases lay between the germline ends. This CDR3 spans 18 amino acids. Per the germline V gene, CDR1 is MNHEY and CDR2 is SVGEGT.